This T cell receptor (beta chain) was observed in a study of blood T cell repertoires in COVID-19. Whole-study context: The samples span acute and convalescent COVID-19 from the United States, Italy and Spain. The cDNA or gDNA used as material had been derived from T cells, B-cell-depleted T cells, or PBMCs.

Data came from immunoSEQ multiplex PCR; TCRdb stores just in-frame clones and leaves some out. In the table there are about 69,000 clones, approximately 83% of which are singletons. The V end lost 6 bases, the J end lost 4 bases, and 19 bases lay between the germline ends. Per germline, CDR1 MNHEY and CDR2 SVGAGI. The CDR3 spans 15 residues. The sequence derives from a man at least 80 years old with acute or convalescent COVID-19. Material: peripheral blood. This chain uses TRBV6-5 with TRBJ2-7; TRBD1 might be the D (6 bases). Written as DNA, the CDR3 is TGTGCCAGCAGCATAGCAGGGGATACTGGGTACGAGCAGTACTTC. It yields the protein CASSIAGDTGYEQYF.